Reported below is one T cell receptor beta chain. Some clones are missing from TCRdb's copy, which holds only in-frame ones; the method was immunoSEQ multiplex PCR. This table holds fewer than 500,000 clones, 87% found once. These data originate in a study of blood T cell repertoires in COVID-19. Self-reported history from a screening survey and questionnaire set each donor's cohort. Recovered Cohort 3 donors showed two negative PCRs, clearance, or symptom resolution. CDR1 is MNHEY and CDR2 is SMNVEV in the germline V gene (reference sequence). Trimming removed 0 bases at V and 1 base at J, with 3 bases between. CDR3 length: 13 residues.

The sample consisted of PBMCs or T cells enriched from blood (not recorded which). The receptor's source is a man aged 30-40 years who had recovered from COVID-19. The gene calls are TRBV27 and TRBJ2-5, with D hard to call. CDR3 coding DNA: TGTGCCAGCAGTTTATCACTCCAAGAGACCCAGTACTTC. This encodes CASSLSLQETQYF.